These 3 T cell receptor beta chains share one sample of origin, sequenced in a study of blood T cell repertoires in COVID-19. TCRdb's table, derived via immunoSEQ multiplex PCR, lists solely in-frame clones and lacks some. The table records some 270,000 clones, around 87% of them present only once. Source material: peripheral blood. Receptor source: a woman aged 55 to 70 with COVID-19, enrolled during active disease.

This chain links TRBV9 with TRBJ2-1; 15 nucleotides agree with TRBD2. Germline trimming cut 4 bases from V and 6 bases from J; bases unmatched to any gene: 14. The germline CDR1 and CDR2 sequences are SGDLS and YYNGEE. This CDR3 region has 19 residues. The CDR3 nucleotides are TGTGCCAGCAGCACACGGACTAGCGGGGGGGCGGACCGCGGCAATGAGCAGTTCTTC. Its translation: CASSTRTSGGADRGNEQFF.

The chain combines TRBV6-2 or TRBV6-3 with TRBJ1-1, with TRBD1 as a possible D gene (5 bases). Germline CDR1 MNHEY, CDR2 SVGEGT. The V end lost 2 bases, the J end lost 1 base, and 8 bases lay between the germline ends. This CDR3 comprises 14 residues. The CDR3 DNA reads TGTGCCAGCAGTTACAACGGGGGGAACACTGAAGCTTTCTTT. Translating it yields CASSYNGGNTEAFF.

The chain has TRBV19 and TRBJ2-7; the match to TRBD1 covers 7 bases. Germline CDR1 is LNHDA and CDR2 is SQIVND (reference sequence). V was clipped by 8 bases and J by 1 base; unmatched bases: 5. The CDR3 has 13 residues. CDR3 sequence (DNA): TGTGCCAGTGGCCAGACAGGGTCCTACGAGCAGTACTTC. This sequence encodes CASGQTGSYEQYF.